Shown below are 13 T cell receptor beta chains from a single sample sequenced in a study of T cell clones after liver transplantation. Only in-frame clones appear in the TCRdb table, and some are missing; sequencing was by immunoSEQ multiplex PCR. The sample has more than 95,000 clones, approximately 79% seen once. Source: CD4+ T cells from blood, taken 45 to 50 months after liver transplant. The receptors originated from a human patient who received a liver transplant. The graft donor may account for some of the T cells.

This chain links TRBV7-9 with TRBJ2-1; 7 bases line up with TRBD2. V lost 2 bases to trimming and J lost 10 bases; unmatched junction nucleotides: 11. This CDR3 is 15 amino acids long. Germline V gene data show CDR1 as SEHNR and CDR2 as FQNEAQ (reference sequence). Written as DNA, the CDR3 is TGTGCCAGCAGCTTAACTAGCGCAGTCTTCGGAGAGCAGTTCTTC. It translates to CASSLTSAVFGEQFF.

The CDR3 region is CASNRDRLSGEQYF. In DNA form, the CDR3 reads TGTGCCAGCAATCGGGACAGGTTATCCGGGGAGCAGTACTTC. The rearrangement uses TRBV6-5 and TRBJ2-7; 8 nucleotides match TRBD1. Losses at the gene ends were 7 bases for V and 7 bases for J; bases not matched to a gene: 12. The CDR3 is 14 residues long. CDR1 and CDR2 (germline): MNHEY, SVGAGI.

This rearrangement joins TRBV18 to TRBJ1-5, with D hard to call. The CDR3 has 12 amino acids. Germline CDR1 and CDR2: KGHSH and LQKENI. V lost 6 bases and J lost 4, with 7 bases in between. CDR3 nucleotide sequence: TGTGCCAGCTCGAGACAAAATCAGCCCCAGCATTTT. Its translation: CASSRQNQPQHF.

The genes are TRBV28 and TRBJ2-7; 10 bases line up with TRBD1. The CDR3 loop spans 15 amino acids. The germline V gene encodes CDR1 MDHEN and CDR2 SYDVKM. The junction had 7 bases not matched to a gene; V was cut back by 5 bases and J by 3 bases. CDR3 amino acids: CASSPSGTGDYEQYF. The CDR3 region has the DNA TGTGCCAGCAGTCCCTCCGGGACAGGGGACTACGAGCAGTACTTC.

The V and J genes are TRBV5-4 and TRBJ2-7; TRBD2 aligns across 10 bases. The CDR3 spans 14 residues. Germline CDR1 is SGHNT and CDR2 is YYREEE (reference sequence). The J segment lost 5 bases and the V segment lost 1 base, leaving 3 bases of the junction unmatched. CDR3: CASSLKLAGNEQYF. CDR3 bases: TGTGCCAGCAGCTTGAAACTAGCGGGAAACGAGCAGTACTTC.

The chain couples TRBV5-1 to TRBJ2-7, with 7 bases lining up with TRBD1. Germline-derived CDR1 and CDR2 are SGHRS and YFSETQ. The CDR3 contains 14 residues. The V gene end was trimmed by 1 base and the J gene end by 0 bases; junction bases not matched to a gene: 1. The CDR3 region is CASSLTGDSYEQYF. Written as DNA, the CDR3 is TGCGCCAGCAGCTTGACAGGGGACTCCTACGAGCAGTACTTC.

This sequence joins TRBV5-1 and TRBJ2-3; D unclear. CDR1 and CDR2 (germline): SGHRS, YFSETQ. Between the trimmed V and J ends, which lost 1 base and 3 bases, there was a span of 6 bases. This CDR3 is 13 amino acids long. CDR3: CASSLRLTDTQYF. For the CDR3, the DNA is TGCGCCAGCAGCTTGAGACTTACAGATACGCAGTATTTT.

This rearrangement joins TRBV18 to TRBJ2-2; unclear D gene. Germline CDR1 and CDR2: KGHSH and LQKENI. The CDR3 loop spans 14 amino acids. Trimming took off 3 bases at V and 6 bases at J, with 11 bases between the two ends. In DNA, the CDR3 is TGTGCCAGCTCACCCAATCAGGTCGCCGGGGAGCTGTTTTTT. Its translation is CASSPNQVAGELFF.

The chain recombines TRBV10-3 with TRBJ2-3, with TRBD1 matching over 7 bases. The junction had 5 bases not matched to a gene; V was cut back by 7 bases and J by 4 bases. Germline loops: CDR1 ENHRY, CDR2 SYGVKD. This CDR3 is built from 13 residues. The CDR3 here is CAINRGLADTQYF. CDR3 sequence (DNA): TGTGCCATCAATAGGGGGCTGGCAGATACGCAGTATTTT.

This rearrangement joins TRBV7-2 to TRBJ1-6; the D gene is possibly TRBD1 (5 bases). Germline CDR1 and CDR2: SGHTA and FQGNSA. The CDR3 has 15 amino acids. V lost 6 bases and J lost 5, with 14 bases in between. The CDR3 nucleotides are TGTGCCAGCAGGCTCAGGGCAGGAAATAATTCACCCCTCCACTTT. The encoded protein is CASRLRAGNNSPLHF.

The rearrangement uses TRBV7-6 and TRBJ2-1; D remains unclear. This CDR3 region has 14 residues. Germline V CDR1 and CDR2: SGHVS, FNYEAQ. Trimming left V 2 bases short and J 6 bases short, with 11 bases between. The chain's CDR3 is CASSLMVTLNEQFF. DNA of the CDR3: TGTGCCAGCAGCTTAATGGTCACCCTCAATGAGCAGTTCTTC.

This clone occurred a few times. The chain links TRBV5-4 to TRBJ2-7; D is unclear. The CDR3 is 15 amino acids. Trimming left V 0 bases short and J 1 base short, with 11 bases between. CDR1 is SGHNT, CDR2 YYREEE, per germline (reference sequence). The CDR3 is CASSLAVTKSYEQYF. DNA of the CDR3: TGTGCCAGCAGCTTGGCCGTTACTAAATCCTACGAGCAGTACTTC.

The chain links TRBV4-2 to TRBJ1-2; D is possibly TRBD1 (6 bases). V lost 7 bases, J lost 5 bases, and 23 bases lay in between. CDR1 is LGHNA, CDR2 YNFKEQ, per germline. The length of the CDR3 is 16 residues. The CDR3 protein is CASTETGTPRLYGYTF. DNA for the CDR3: TGTGCCAGCACAGAAACCGGGACACCGAGGTTGTATGGCTACACCTTC.